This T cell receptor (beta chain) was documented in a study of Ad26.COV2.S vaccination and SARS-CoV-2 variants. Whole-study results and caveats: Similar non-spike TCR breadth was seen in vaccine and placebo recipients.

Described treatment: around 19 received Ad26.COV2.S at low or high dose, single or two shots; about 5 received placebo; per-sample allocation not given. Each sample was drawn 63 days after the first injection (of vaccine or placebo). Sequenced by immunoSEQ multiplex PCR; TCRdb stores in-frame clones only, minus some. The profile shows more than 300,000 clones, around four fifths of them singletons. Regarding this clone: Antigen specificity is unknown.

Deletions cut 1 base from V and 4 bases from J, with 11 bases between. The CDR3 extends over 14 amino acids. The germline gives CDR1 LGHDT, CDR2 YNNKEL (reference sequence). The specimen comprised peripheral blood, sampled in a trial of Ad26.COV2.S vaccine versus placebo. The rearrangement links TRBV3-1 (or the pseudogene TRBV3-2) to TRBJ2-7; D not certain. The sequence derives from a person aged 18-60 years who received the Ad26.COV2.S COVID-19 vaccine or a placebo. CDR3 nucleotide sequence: TGTGCCAGCAGCCAAGGGCATAATAGGTACGAGCAGTACTTC. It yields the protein CASSQGHNRYEQYF.